Listed below are T cell receptor beta chains from one sample, sequenced in a study of OX40 agonist ivuxolimab in advanced cancers. Generated by immunoSEQ multiplex PCR, the TCRdb table keeps only in-frame clones and is missing some. The profile shows tens of thousands of clones, roughly four fifths of them singletons. Here the sequenced sample was CD4+ or CD8+ T cells sorted from blood, taken in a trial of the OX40 agonist ivuxolimab. The receptors come from an adult with an advanced solid tumor such as melanoma, head and neck, liver or kidney cancer. Both conserved end residues are part of each CDR3. Fields, in order: D gene, V gene, J gene, clone size, CDR3 DNA, CDR3 protein. D genes are given only for firm matches. Expanded clones are given a class, and other clones once, few, many or no size at all.

>-|TRBV7-6|TRBJ2-5|few
TGTGCCAGCAGCCGGGGACACCAAGAGACCCAGTACTTC
CASSRGHQETQYF
>TRBD1|TRBV10-3|TRBJ1-1|once
TGTGCCATCAGTGAAGGGGGCAGGAACACTGAAGCTTTCTTT
CAISEGGRNTEAFF
>TRBD2|TRBV27|TRBJ2-5|once
TGTGCCAGCAGTTTAGGCGGGACTAGTAAAGAGACCCAGTACTTC
CASSLGGTSKETQYF
>-|TRBV7-8|TRBJ2-2|-
TGTGCCAGCAGCTTATCGGCAGCTAACACCGGGGAGCTGTTTTTT
CASSLSAANTGELFF
>-|TRBV10-3|TRBJ1-2|-
TGTGCCATCAGTGTTAAGGGGTATGGCTACACCTTC
CAISVKGYGYTF
>TRBD1|TRBV6-1|TRBJ1-4|few
TGTGCCAGCAGTAGGGACAGGGATGAAAAACTGTTTTTT
CASSRDRDEKLFF
>-|TRBV4-2|TRBJ1-2|-
TGTGCCAGCAGCCAAGATCTTTCCAGGAATTATGGCTACACCTTC
CASSQDLSRNYGYTF
>-|TRBV5-1|TRBJ2-4|-
TGCGCCAGCAGCTTAACCGGGCCGGGAAACATTCAGTACTTC
CASSLTGPGNIQYF
>-|TRBV28|TRBJ1-2|-
TGTGCCAGCGACCCAGGGAAGAAGGGCTACACCTTC
CASDPGKKGYTF
>TRBD2|TRBV5-1|TRBJ2-5|-
TGCGCCAGCAGTTCCCCGGCGGGGGGTATACAAGAGACCCAGTACTTC
CASSSPAGGIQETQYF
>-|TRBV5-8|TRBJ1-2|-
TGTGCCAGCAGCTTGTGGGATCGGAGTGGCTACACCTTC
CASSLWDRSGYTF
>TRBD2|TRBV2|TRBJ2-2|-
TGTGCCAGCACTACCCAGAGCGGGAAGAACACCGGGGAGCTGTTTTTT
CASTTQSGKNTGELFF
>TRBD1|TRBV5-4|TRBJ2-5|-
TGTGCCAGCAGCTTGAAGGGGGCTGAGACCCAGTACTTC
CASSLKGAETQYF
>TRBD2|TRBV18|TRBJ2-5|-
TGTGCCAGCTCAACTAGCGGGAGGGGAGAGACCCAGTACTTC
CASSTSGRGETQYF
>-|TRBV30|TRBJ2-3|-
TGTGCCTGGAGTGTAAAGTCAGGGGGCACAGATACGCAGTATTTT
CAWSVKSGGTDTQYF
>TRBD1|TRBV5-8|TRBJ2-5|-
TGTGCCAGCAGCTTTAACAGGGGAGAGACCCAGTACTTC
CASSFNRGETQYF
>-|TRBV6-5|TRBJ1-6|-
TGTGCCAGCAGACCGACGGGCTATAATTCACCCCTCCACTTT
CASRPTGYNSPLHF
>-|TRBV19|TRBJ2-3|few
TGTGCCAGTAGTATAAGCGCTACGCAGTATTTT
CASSISATQYF
>-|TRBV5-1|TRBJ2-2|-
TGCGCCAGCAGGGCGGGGACAAAGAACACCGGGGAGCTGTTTTTT
CASRAGTKNTGELFF
>-|TRBV28|TRBJ1-2|once
TGTGCCAGCAGTTTCCGGGACACGGGGGGCTACACCTTC
CASSFRDTGGYTF
>-|TRBV28|TRBJ1-5|-
TGTGCCAGCAGTTCCGCGGACAAGGGGGGCAATCAGCCCCAGCATTTT
CASSSADKGGNQPQHF
>-|TRBV28|TRBJ2-7|few
TGTGCCAGCAGCCCCGACTCCTTTGTAGGCTCCTACGAGCAGTACTTC
CASSPDSFVGSYEQYF
>-|TRBV5-4|TRBJ2-7|-
TGTGCCAGCAGCTTAGGTCCGGTCGACGAGCAGTACTTC
CASSLGPVDEQYF
>TRBD1|TRBV15|TRBJ1-4|-
TGTGCCACCAGCGGACCGTGGGACAGTGCAAATGAAAAACTGTTTTTT
CATSGPWDSANEKLFF
>TRBD1|TRBV2|TRBJ1-5|-
TGTGCCAGCAACGGACAGGGGGCCCCCAATCAGCCCCAGCATTTT
CASNGQGAPNQPQHF
>-|TRBV6-5|TRBJ2-3|-
TGTGCCAGCACCCCCGGGCAGGGAACAGATACGCAGTATTTT
CASTPGQGTDTQYF
>-|TRBV5-1|TRBJ2-5|-
TGCGCCAGCAGCTTGGGGGGTCGGTCAATCCAAGAGACCCAGTACTTC
CASSLGGRSIQETQYF
>-|TRBV7-9|TRBJ1-5|-
TGTGCCACGGGAGGGGACAATCAGCCCCAGCATTTT
CATGGDNQPQHF
>TRBD2|TRBV4-1|TRBJ2-5|-
TGCGCCAGCAGCCAAGGTGTAGCGGGGGGTACAGAGACCCAGTACTTC
CASSQGVAGGTETQYF
>-|TRBV7-8|TRBJ1-2|-
TGTGCCAGCAGCTTTTACAGCAAGTCAGTCAATGGCTACACCTTC
CASSFYSKSVNGYTF
>TRBD1|TRBV7-9|TRBJ2-5|-
TGTGCCAGCAGCTCCTGGACAGGGAAGGAGACCCAGTACTTC
CASSSWTGKETQYF
>-|TRBV11-2|TRBJ2-3|-
TGTGCCAGCAGCTTAGACAGGGGTCGGACAGATACGCAGTATTTT
CASSLDRGRTDTQYF
>-|TRBV6-6|TRBJ2-5|-
TGTGCCAGCAGGGGGTCAGAGACCCAGTACTTC
CASRGSETQYF
>-|TRBV6-5|TRBJ2-7|-
TGTGCCAGCAGTTACGCGGGACAGCAAGGGTACGAGCAGTACTTC
CASSYAGQQGYEQYF
>TRBD1|TRBV5-6|TRBJ1-2|-
TGTGCCAGCACCGCGGACAGGGGGCCTGGCTACACCTTC
CASTADRGPGYTF
>-|TRBV11-1|TRBJ2-2|-
TGTGCCAGCAGCTTAGGGAGAAGACAGGGAGGAACCGGGGAGCTGTTTTTT
CASSLGRRQGGTGELFF
>-|TRBV7-2|TRBJ2-5|-
TGTGCCAGCAGCCTCAACGGGGGCCAAGAGACCCAGTACTTC
CASSLNGGQETQYF
>TRBD2|TRBV6-5|TRBJ2-3|-
TGTGCCAGCAGAACTAGCGGGTCTAGCACAGATACGCAGTATTTT
CASRTSGSSTDTQYF
>-|TRBV5-1|TRBJ2-6|-
TGCGCCAGCAGCTCCCCACTCTCTGGGGCCAACGTCCTGACTTTC
CASSSPLSGANVLTF
>-|TRBV30|TRBJ1-6|once
TGTGCCTGGAGTGGGGGCAGGGAGAAACCCCTCCACTTT
CAWSGGREKPLHF